The 10 T cell receptor beta chains presented below share a single source sample, sequenced in a study of CD8 T cells in ankylosing spondylitis. MiXCR, applied by TCRdb to the 5' RACE reads, yields one record per CDR3 protein. The table includes some 700,000 distinct CDR3 sequences, roughly 20% detected once. Findings and caveats of the study: Blood from ankylosing spondylitis patients appeared to carry a characteristic eight-variant TCR beta motif.

Their cognate antigens are unknown. Sequences were obtained from blood, either unsorted or a sorted T cell fraction (not recorded which). These receptors all come from a male donor with ankylosing spondylitis.

This clonotype was detected only a few times. This chain joins TRBV12-3 or TRBV12-4 and TRBJ2-7; 9 bases align to TRBD1. V was pared by 1 base and J by 5 bases, with 3 bases of the junction left unmatched. The CDR3 extends over 14 amino acids. This CDR3 is CASSLGTGADEQYF. CDR3 nucleotide sequence: TGTGCCAGCAGTTTAGGGACAGGGGCGGACGAGCAGTACTTC.

This clonotype was detected many times. V usage is TRBV20-1 and J usage is TRBJ2-7, with TRBD2 matching 7 bases. The V and J ends lost 3 bases and 1 base, in that order; junction bases with no gene match: 9. This CDR3 contains 15 residues. CDR1 is DFQATT, CDR2 SNEGSKA, per germline (reference sequence). The CDR3 DNA reads as TGCAGTGCTAGCGAGCGAAGCGGGGCTTCCTACGAGCAGTACTTC. It translates to CSASERSGASYEQYF.

The sample holds a few counts of this clonotype. The gene calls are TRBV3-1 and TRBJ2-1; possible D gene TRBD1, 5 bases. CDR1 and CDR2 from the germline V gene are LGHDT and YNNKEL (reference sequence). Between the trimmed V and J ends, which lost 5 bases and 2 bases, there was a span of 16 bases. The CDR3 length is 16 residues. CDR3 nucleotides: TGTGCCAGCAGCAAAAGTCCAGGGTCGACCTACAATGAGCAGTTCTTC. Amino acid sequence: CASSKSPGSTYNEQFF.

The rearrangement joins TRBV7-8 to TRBJ1-5, with a possible D match to TRBD1 (5 bases). V was shortened by 5 bases and J by 7 bases, with 27 bases between the two germline ends. CDR3 length: 18 residues. In germline, CDR1 is SGHVS, CDR2 FQNEAQ. CDR3 protein: CASSLTRVPQGGRQPQHF. The CDR3 DNA sequence: TGTGCCAGCAGCCTGACTCGGGTTCCCCAGGGCGGAAGACAGCCCCAGCATTTT.

This clonotype was picked up a small number of times. This chain uses TRBV28 with TRBJ2-1, with TRBD2 matching 8 bases. This CDR3 contains 15 residues. The germline V gene has CDR1 MDHEN and CDR2 SYDVKM. V was pared by 6 bases and J by 6 bases, with 10 bases of the junction left unmatched. The CDR3 nucleotides are TGTGCCAGCAGAGCAACCGGGGGGGGGACCAATGAGCAGTTCTTC. Translation gives CASRATGGGTNEQFF.

The V call is TRBV12-3 or TRBV12-4, the J call TRBJ2-7, with D unclear. The CDR3 totals 13 residues. The V end was cut by 4 bases, the J end by 7 bases, with 14 bases between. CDR3 coding DNA: TGTGCCAGCAGTTCAGCTGTCCCGTCAGAGCAGTACTTC. Protein product: CASSSAVPSEQYF.

The chain employs TRBV28 and TRBJ2-5; D is possibly TRBD1 (6 bases). This CDR3 region has 15 residues. Germline V gives CDR1 MDHEN, CDR2 SYDVKM. Deletions cut 4 bases from V and 4 bases from J, with 16 bases between. The CDR3 spells CASSSPHGQRETQYF. The CDR3 bases are TGTGCCAGCAGTTCCCCCCATGGACAGCGAGAGACCCAGTACTTC.

This clonotype was detected a few times. The rearrangement links TRBV29-1 to TRBJ1-2; D remains unclear. From germline, CDR1 is SQVTM and CDR2 ANQGSEA. Trimming pared 4 bases from V and 4 bases from J, leaving 10 bases between. The CDR3 contains 12 residues. The CDR3 DNA sequence: TGCAGCGTTGGCGGAGAACCCTATGGCTACACCTTC. Its translation is CSVGGEPYGYTF. Together with reference TRBV29-1 and TRBJ1-2, the CDR3 gives the full variable domain: SAVISQKPSRDICQRGTSLTIQCQVDSQVTMMFWYRQQPGQSLTLIATANQGSEATYESGFVIDKFPISRPNLTFSTLTVSNMSPEDSSIYLCSVGGEPYGYTFGSGTRLTVV.

This sequence joins TRBV2 and TRBJ2-1; D is tentatively TRBD1 or TRBD2 (5 bases each). Germline CDR1 and CDR2: SNHLY and FYNNEI. V gave up 6 bases and J gave up 0 bases, with 12 bases separating them. The CDR3 covers 15 residues. The CDR3 bases are TGTGCCAGCAGAGGGGACGTAAGCTCCTACAATGAGCAGTTCTTC. It specifies CASRGDVSSYNEQFF. The full variable domain, rest sourced from reference TRBV2 and TRBJ2-1, is EPEVTQTPSHQVTQMGQEVILRCVPISNHLYFYWYRQILGQKVEFLVSFYNNEISEKSEIFDDQFSVERPDGSNFTLKIRSTKLEDSAMYFCASRGDVSSYNEQFFGPGTRLTVL.

The J gene is TRBJ2-1, the V gene TRBV6-1; D is perhaps TRBD2 (6 bases). Looked up from germline, CDR1 is MNHNS and CDR2 is SASEGT. V gave up 5 bases and J gave up 8 bases, with 19 bases separating them. CDR3 size: 15 residues. The chain's CDR3 is CASSRGLKRAHEQFF. The CDR3 DNA follows: TGTGCCAGCAGTCGGGGACTCAAAAGGGCTCATGAGCAGTTCTTC.